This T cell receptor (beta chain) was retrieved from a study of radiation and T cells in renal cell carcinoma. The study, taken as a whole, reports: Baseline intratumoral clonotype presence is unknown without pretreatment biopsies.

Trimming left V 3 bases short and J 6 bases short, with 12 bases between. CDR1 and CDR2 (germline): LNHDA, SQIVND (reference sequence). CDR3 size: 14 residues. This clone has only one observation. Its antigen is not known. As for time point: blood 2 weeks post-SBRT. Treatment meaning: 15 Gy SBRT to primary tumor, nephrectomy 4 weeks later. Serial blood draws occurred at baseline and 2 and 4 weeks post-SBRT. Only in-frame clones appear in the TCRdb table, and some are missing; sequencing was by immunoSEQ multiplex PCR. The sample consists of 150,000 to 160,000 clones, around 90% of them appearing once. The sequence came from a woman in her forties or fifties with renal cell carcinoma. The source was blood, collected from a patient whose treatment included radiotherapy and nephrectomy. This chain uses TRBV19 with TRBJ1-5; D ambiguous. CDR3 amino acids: CASSMFGLSQPQHF. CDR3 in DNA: TGTGCCAGTAGTATGTTTGGGTTGAGTCAGCCCCAGCATTTT. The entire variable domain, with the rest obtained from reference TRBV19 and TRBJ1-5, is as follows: DGGITQSPKYLFRKEGQNVTLSCEQNLNHDAMYWYRQDPGQGLRLIYYSQIVNDFQKGDIAEGYSVSREKKESFPLTVTSAQKNPTAFYLCASSMFGLSQPQHFGDGTRLSIL.